One and the same sample provided the 26 T cell receptor beta chains below, sequenced in a study of OX40 agonist ivuxolimab in advanced cancers. Libraries were prepared by immunoSEQ multiplex PCR; TCRdb keeps only in-frame clonotypes and omits some of them. The table records roughly 67,000 clones, 86% of them present only once. Sequencing used CD4+ or CD8+ T cells sorted from blood, obtained in a trial of the OX40 agonist ivuxolimab. The receptors originated from an adult with an advanced solid tumor such as melanoma, head and neck, liver or kidney cancer.

The V call is TRBV19, the J call TRBJ2-4; D is ambiguous. Germline V lookup: CDR1 LNHDA, CDR2 SQIVND (reference sequence). Trimming cost V 3 bases and J 0 bases, with 9 bases left between them. The CDR3 consists of 15 residues. Here the CDR3 DNA reads TGTGCCAGTAGTATCGTCCCCGAAGCCAAAAACATTCAGTACTTC. This encodes CASSIVPEAKNIQYF.

This clone has only one observation. The V gene is TRBV28, the J gene TRBJ1-5; D remains unclear. CDR1 and CDR2 from the germline V gene are MDHEN and SYDVKM. Trimming pared 8 bases from V and 4 bases from J, leaving 15 bases between. The CDR3 length is 14 residues. The CDR3, as DNA: TGTGCCAGCCACAGTTTCTCGGGGAATCAGCCCCAGCATTTT. Residues: CASHSFSGNQPQHF.

This chain joins TRBV4-2 and TRBJ2-1; the D is unclear. CDR1 and CDR2 (germline): LGHNA, YNFKEQ. The V and J ends lost 5 bases and 8 bases respectively, with 7 bases between them. The CDR3 covers 11 residues. This chain's CDR3 is CASSVADEQFF. The DNA for the CDR3 is TGTGCCAGCAGCGTAGCCGATGAGCAGTTCTTC.

The chain recombines TRBV19 with TRBJ2-3; 8 nucleotides line up with TRBD2. The CDR3 totals 17 residues. V shed 5 bases and J 1 base; nucleotides not matched to a gene: 11. Germline CDR1 LNHDA, CDR2 SQIVND (reference sequence). The CDR3 DNA is TGTGCCAGTAGTCTGGCGGGAGGAGATTTCGGCACAGATACGCAGTATTTT. Amino acids: CASSLAGGDFGTDTQYF.

This clone was picked up a small number of times. This sequence joins TRBV6-5 and TRBJ2-3, with a weak D call TRBD1 (6 bases). Per germline, CDR1 MNHEY and CDR2 SVGAGI. V was trimmed by 6 bases and J by 3 bases, leaving 16 bases between them. The CDR3 sequence is 15 residues long. The DNA of the CDR3 is TGTGCCAGCAGGCGACAGGCGACTAAAACAGATACGCAGTATTTT. Translation gives CASRRQATKTDTQYF.

The chain links TRBV7-2 to TRBJ2-2, with 10 bases matching TRBD1. V lost 7 bases and J lost 7; bases outside the gene matches: 6. The germline V gene has CDR1 SGHTA and CDR2 FQGNSA. The length of the CDR3 is 14 residues. The CDR3 sequence: CASNRQGADGELFF. CDR3 DNA: TGTGCCAGCAACAGACAGGGGGCCGACGGGGAGCTGTTTTTT.

The chain employs TRBV5-1 and TRBJ1-1; TRBD1 aligns across 10 bases. Germline CDR1 reads SGHRS; CDR2 reads YFSETQ. V lost 5 bases to trimming and J lost 1 base; unmatched junction nucleotides: 5. This CDR3 spans 15 amino acids. The CDR3 region is CASSSRTGGNTEAFF. The CDR3 DNA sequence: TGCGCCAGCAGTAGTCGGACAGGGGGGAACACTGAAGCTTTCTTT.

This rearrangement joins TRBV19 to TRBJ2-2; 10 bases match TRBD1. Germline lookup yields CDR1 LNHDA and CDR2 SQIVND (reference sequence). This CDR3 comprises 16 residues. Germline trimming cut 5 bases from V and 4 bases from J; bases unmatched to any gene: 7. DNA of the CDR3: TGTGCCAGTAGTGGAACGGGACAGGGGATCACCGGGGAGCTGTTTTTT. This translates into CASSGTGQGITGELFF.

The chain combines TRBV7-9 with TRBJ2-5; 11 bases agree with TRBD2. The V and J ends lost 4 bases and 5 bases, in that order; junction bases with no gene match: 9. The CDR3 loop spans 16 amino acids. CDR1 SEHNR and CDR2 FQNEAQ come from the germline V gene (reference sequence). The CDR3: CASSSQTSGNVETQYF. In DNA form, the CDR3 reads TGTGCCAGCAGCTCTCAGACTAGCGGGAACGTGGAGACCCAGTACTTC.

The genes are TRBV5-1 and TRBJ2-5, with 11 bases identical to TRBD2. CDR1 is SGHRS, CDR2 YFSETQ, per germline. This CDR3 contains 16 residues. Trimming removed 0 bases from V and 1 base from J; junction bases left unmatched: 2. CDR3 residues: CASSLVGTSGQETQYF. CDR3 nucleotides: TGCGCCAGCAGCTTGGTCGGGACTAGCGGCCAAGAGACCCAGTACTTC.

The gene calls are TRBV27 and TRBJ1-2; possibly TRBD1 for D (6 bases). V was cut by 5 bases and J by 8 bases, with 21 bases left in between. The CDR3 extends over 15 amino acids. CDR1 is MNHEY and CDR2 is SMNVEV in the germline V gene (reference sequence). The CDR3 DNA is TGTGCCAGCAGTATCGCTGGGGGCAGCTCATCGGGCTACACCTTC. Amino acid sequence: CASSIAGGSSSGYTF.

The rearrangement joins TRBV5-1 to TRBJ2-3; D gene uncertain. V lost 4 bases, J lost 2 bases, and 11 bases lay in between. The CDR3 is 14 amino acids. CDR1 and CDR2 (germline): SGHRS, YFSETQ. As DNA, the CDR3 is TGCGCCAGCAGCCCATCCGGGTTCACAGATACGCAGTATTTT. Protein product: CASSPSGFTDTQYF. The full variable domain, completed using reference TRBV5-1 and TRBJ2-3, is KAGVTQTPRYLIKTRGQQVTLSCSPISGHRSVSWYQQTPGQGLQFLFEYFSETQRNKGNFPGRFSGRQFSNSRSEMNVSTLELGDSALYLCASSPSGFTDTQYFGPGTRLTVL.

V and J are TRBV10-3 and TRBJ2-7; D is unresolved. This CDR3 has 12 amino acids. V was trimmed by 4 bases and J by 2 bases, leaving 6 bases between them. CDR1 is ENHRY and CDR2 is SYGVKD in the germline V gene. Here the CDR3 reads CAISATAYEQYF. The CDR3 DNA follows: TGTGCCATCAGTGCCACTGCCTACGAGCAGTACTTC.

This sequence joins TRBV7-2 and TRBJ2-6; 9 bases line up with TRBD1. The germline gives CDR1 SGHTA, CDR2 FQGNSA. The trim removed 5 bases at V and 2 bases at J, leaving 1 base unmatched. The CDR3 spans 15 residues. The CDR3 protein is CASSRDRAGANVLTF. CDR3 coding DNA: TGTGCCAGCAGCCGGGACAGGGCTGGGGCCAACGTCCTGACTTTC.

The CDR3 bases are TGTGCCAGCAGCTTGGCCGGACAGGGCCCCACAGATACGCAGTATTTT. It translates to CASSLAGQGPTDTQYF. V is TRBV5-4 and J is TRBJ2-3, with 8 bases fitting TRBD1. The CDR3 has 16 amino acids. The germline V gene has CDR1 SGHNT and CDR2 YYREEE (reference sequence). The ends lost 0 bases at V and 2 bases at J; junction bases unmatched: 5.

The chain recombines TRBV29-1 with TRBJ2-7; possibly TRBD1 for D (5 bases). Germline CDR1 SQVTM, CDR2 ANQGSEA. Trimming pared 1 base from V and 2 bases from J, leaving 9 bases between. This CDR3 spans 13 amino acids. The CDR3 sequence is CSVEGETAYEQYF. As DNA, the CDR3 is TGCAGCGTTGAAGGAGAGACAGCCTACGAGCAGTACTTC.

The gene calls are TRBV5-1 and TRBJ2-7, with 14 bases fitting TRBD2. Germline V gene data show CDR1 as SGHRS and CDR2 as YFSETQ. The trim removed 4 bases at V and 4 bases at J, leaving 7 bases unmatched. This CDR3 is built from 16 residues. The CDR3 coding sequence is TGCGCCAGCAGCACCACGACTAGCGGGAGGGTTTACGAGCAGTACTTC. It encodes CASSTTTSGRVYEQYF.

The CDR3 DNA reads TGCGCCAGCAGCTTGGACAGTTTGGGCGAGCAGTACTTC. Protein product: CASSLDSLGEQYF. The chain has TRBV5-1 and TRBJ2-7; no firm D call. The V and J ends lost 0 bases and 6 bases respectively, with 10 bases between them. CDR1 and CDR2 from the germline V gene are SGHRS and YFSETQ. The CDR3 is 13 amino acids.

This clone has just one count. The J gene is TRBJ2-5, the V gene TRBV30, with TRBD1 as a possible D gene (6 bases). V was shortened by 2 bases and J by 4 bases, with 8 bases between the two germline ends. CDR3 length equals 12 residues. Germline V gene sequence: CDR1 GTSNPN, CDR2 SVGIG (reference sequence). For the CDR3, the DNA is TGTGCCTGGAGTTCAGGGGTAGAGACCCAGTACTTC. The encoded protein is CAWSSGVETQYF.

The chain couples TRBV7-2 to TRBJ1-3; D is perhaps TRBD1 (6 bases). Trimming removed 3 bases from V and 0 bases from J, with 15 bases in between. CDR1 is SGHTA, CDR2 FQGNSA, per germline. The CDR3 runs 17 residues. CDR3 amino acids: CASSLRDTESSGNTIYF. The CDR3 region has the DNA TGTGCCAGCAGCTTGAGGGACACCGAGAGCTCTGGAAACACCATATATTTT.

V and J are TRBV5-1 and TRBJ2-7; tentatively, D is TRBD2 (5 bases). V lost 3 bases, J lost 3 bases, and 10 bases lay in between. Germline lookup yields CDR1 SGHRS and CDR2 YFSETQ. CDR3 size: 13 residues. The CDR3 loop reads CASSSEGYYEQYF. Written as DNA, the CDR3 is TGCGCCAGCAGCTCCGAGGGTTACTACGAGCAGTACTTC. Full variable domain (remainder filled in from reference TRBV5-1 and TRBJ2-7): KAGVTQTPRYLIKTRGQQVTLSCSPISGHRSVSWYQQTPGQGLQFLFEYFSETQRNKGNFPGRFSGRQFSNSRSEMNVSTLELGDSALYLCASSSEGYYEQYFGPGTRLTVT.

This chain uses TRBV9 with TRBJ1-2; 8 nucleotides agree with TRBD1. The CDR3 contains 15 residues. V gave up 2 bases and J gave up 6 bases; unmatched junction bases: 9. The germline gives CDR1 SGDLS, CDR2 YYNGEE. The CDR3 loop is CASSVLTGTGDGYTF. The CDR3 region has the DNA TGTGCCAGCAGCGTGTTAACCGGGACAGGAGATGGCTACACCTTC. Full variable domain (remainder filled in from reference TRBV9 and TRBJ1-2): DSGVTQTPKHLITATGQRVTLRCSPRSGDLSVYWYQQSLDQGLQFLIQYYNGEERAKGNILERFSAQQFPDLHSELNLSSLELGDSALYFCASSVLTGTGDGYTFGSGTRLTVV.

The gene calls are TRBV6-1 and TRBJ2-3, with D hard to call. This CDR3 contains 15 residues. CDR1 is MNHNS, CDR2 SASEGT, per germline. V lost 4 bases to trimming and J lost 2 bases, with 13 bases between them. CDR3: CASSGRIAFTDTQYF. CDR3 in DNA: TGTGCCAGCAGTGGAAGGATCGCCTTCACAGATACGCAGTATTTT.

A few counts support this clone. The CDR3 DNA follows: TGTGCCAGCCTTACACTAGCGTCTCGCTCCTACGAGCAGTACTTC. As protein: CASLTLASRSYEQYF. The V gene is TRBV6-1, the J gene TRBJ2-7; 7 positions agree with TRBD2. CDR1 and CDR2 from the germline V gene are MNHNS and SASEGT. J lost 0 bases, V lost 8 bases, and 10 bases had no gene match. The CDR3 is 15 residues long.

This rearrangement joins TRBV6-1 to TRBJ1-2; 7 nucleotides align to TRBD1. V shed 1 base and J 6 bases; nucleotides not matched to a gene: 2. This CDR3 region has 13 residues. Looked up from germline, CDR1 is MNHNS and CDR2 is SASEGT. CDR3 nucleotides: TGTGCCAGCAGTGAAGTGGGGACAGATGGCTACACCTTC. Encoded protein: CASSEVGTDGYTF.

This chain links TRBV18 with TRBJ2-7, with 7 bases that match TRBD1. The V gene end was trimmed by 6 bases and the J gene end by 0 bases; junction bases not matched to a gene: 5. Germline V gives CDR1 KGHSH, CDR2 LQKENI. CDR3 length: 14 residues. Here the CDR3 reads CASSPGTASYEQYF. CDR3 DNA sequence: TGTGCCAGCTCCCCCGGGACAGCCTCCTACGAGCAGTACTTC.